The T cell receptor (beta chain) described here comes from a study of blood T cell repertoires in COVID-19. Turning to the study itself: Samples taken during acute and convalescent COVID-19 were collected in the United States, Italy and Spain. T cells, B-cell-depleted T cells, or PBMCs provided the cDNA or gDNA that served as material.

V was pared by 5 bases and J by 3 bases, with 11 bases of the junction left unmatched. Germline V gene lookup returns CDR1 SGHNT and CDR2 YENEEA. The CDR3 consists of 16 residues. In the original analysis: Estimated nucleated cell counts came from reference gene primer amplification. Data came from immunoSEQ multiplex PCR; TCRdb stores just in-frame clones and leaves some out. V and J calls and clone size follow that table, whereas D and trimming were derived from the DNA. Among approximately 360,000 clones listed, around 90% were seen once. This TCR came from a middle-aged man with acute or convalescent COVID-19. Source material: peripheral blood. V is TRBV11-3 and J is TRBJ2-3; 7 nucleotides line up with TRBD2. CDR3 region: CASSPGRGLGTDTQYF. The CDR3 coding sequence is TGTGCCAGCAGCCCGGGGAGGGGCTTAGGTACAGATACGCAGTATTTT.